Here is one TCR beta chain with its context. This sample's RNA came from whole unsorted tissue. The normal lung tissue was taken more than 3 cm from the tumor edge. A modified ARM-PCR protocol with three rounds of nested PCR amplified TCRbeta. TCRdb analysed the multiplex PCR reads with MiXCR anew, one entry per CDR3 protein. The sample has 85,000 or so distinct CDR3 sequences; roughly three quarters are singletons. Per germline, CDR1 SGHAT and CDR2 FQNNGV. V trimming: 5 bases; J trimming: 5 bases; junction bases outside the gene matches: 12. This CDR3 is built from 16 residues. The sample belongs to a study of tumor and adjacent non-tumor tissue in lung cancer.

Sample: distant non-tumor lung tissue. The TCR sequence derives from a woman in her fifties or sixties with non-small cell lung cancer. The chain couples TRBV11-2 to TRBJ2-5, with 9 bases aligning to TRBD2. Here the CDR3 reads CASSPGVAGGRETQYF. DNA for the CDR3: TGTGCCAGCAGCCCTGGGGTCGCGGGAGGGCGGGAGACCCAGTACTTC.